Each of the 20 T cell receptor beta chains below was sequenced from the same sample in a study of CD8+ T cells in alopecia areata. RNA was isolated and reverse transcribed to cDNA, the sequencing template. Using immunoSEQ multiplex PCR, the repertoire was profiled, and TCRdb retains in-frame clones only, with some absent. The sample gives under 150,000 clones, around 50% of which show up once; 8% to 11% is in the top ten. Sample: NKG2D-low CD8+ T cells sorted from blood. The receptors were sampled from a human donor with alopecia areata.

For the CDR3, the DNA is TGTGCCAGCAGTTTATCCTACAATGAGCAGTTCTTC. It specifies CASSLSYNEQFF. The V call is TRBV27, the J call TRBJ2-1; D gene unclear. Trimming cost V 0 bases and J 3 bases, with 0 bases left between them. The germline V gene has CDR1 MNHEY and CDR2 SMNVEV (reference sequence). The CDR3 spans 12 residues.

The CDR3 spells CASRAGGYTF. The CDR3 DNA sequence: TGTGCCAGCAGGGCTGGGGGCTACACCTTC. V and J are TRBV28 and TRBJ1-2, with D unresolved. This CDR3 is 10 amino acids long. Deletions cut 6 bases from V and 8 bases from J, with 7 bases between. Germline loops: CDR1 MDHEN, CDR2 SYDVKM.

This clone showed up many times. The chain is built from TRBV28 and TRBJ2-6; 12 nucleotides match TRBD1. Germline V gene data show CDR1 as MDHEN and CDR2 as SYDVKM. CDR3 length: 20 amino acids. V lost 4 bases, J lost 0 bases, and 10 bases stayed unmatched. CDR3 in DNA: TGTGCCAGCAGTTCACACACCGGGACAGGGGGCCTCTCTGGGGCCAACGTCCTGACTTTC. This gives the protein CASSSHTGTGGLSGANVLTF.

This rearrangement joins TRBV5-1 to TRBJ2-7; no clear D gene. This CDR3 is 13 amino acids long. Germline V CDR1 and CDR2: SGHRS, YFSETQ. V dropped 0 bases and J dropped 7 bases, with 11 bases sitting between them. The CDR3 protein is CASSLGPHQEQYF. CDR3 in DNA: TGCGCCAGCAGCTTGGGACCCCACCAGGAGCAGTACTTC. Combining the CDR3 with reference TRBV5-1 and TRBJ2-7 gives the whole variable domain KAGVTQTPRYLIKTRGQQVTLSCSPISGHRSVSWYQQTPGQGLQFLFEYFSETQRNKGNFPGRFSGRQFSNSRSEMNVSTLELGDSALYLCASSLGPHQEQYFGPGTRLTVT.

This sequence joins TRBV29-1 and TRBJ2-2, with 7 bases lining up with TRBD2. The V and J ends lost 6 bases and 1 base, in that order; junction bases with no gene match: 11. This CDR3 has 16 amino acids. Germline CDR1 is SQVTM and CDR2 is ANQGSEA. In DNA, the CDR3 is TGCAGCGTCGAGGCGACGGGGGGAATGAACACCGGGGAGCTGTTTTTT. Encoded protein: CSVEATGGMNTGELFF.

The genes are TRBV30 and TRBJ1-4; D not resolved. Germline V gene lookup returns CDR1 GTSNPN and CDR2 SVGIG (reference sequence). V gave up 4 bases and J gave up 4 bases, with 7 bases separating them. CDR3 length: 12 residues. CDR3 sequence reads: CAWMGINEKLFF. The CDR3, as DNA: TGTGCCTGGATGGGGATTAATGAAAAACTGTTTTTT. Complete variable domain (other parts from reference TRBV30 and TRBJ1-4): SQTIHQWPATLVQPVGSPLSLECTVEGTSNPNLYWYRQAAGRGLQLLFYSVGIGQISSEVPQNLSASRPQDRQFILSSKKLLLSDSGFYLCAWMGINEKLFFGSGTQLSVL.

The chain links TRBV2 to TRBJ2-5; D gene ambiguous. V was clipped by 5 bases and J by 6 bases, with 7 bases between them. The CDR3 runs 11 residues. Germline V gene lookup returns CDR1 SNHLY and CDR2 FYNNEI. The CDR3 DNA is TGTGCCAGCAGTCCTGGTCAGACCCAGTACTTC. Its protein product is CASSPGQTQYF.

This clone came up a few times. The genes are TRBV19 and TRBJ1-1; D not resolved. This CDR3 spans 13 amino acids. The germline CDR1 and CDR2 sequences are LNHDA and SQIVND (reference sequence). The V end lost 4 bases, the J end lost 1 base, and 7 bases lay between the germline ends. CDR3 residues: CASSTAGNTEAFF. The CDR3 nucleotides are TGTGCCAGTAGTACTGCAGGGAACACTGAAGCTTTCTTT. The entire variable domain, with the rest obtained from reference TRBV19 and TRBJ1-1, is as follows: DGGITQSPKYLFRKEGQNVTLSCEQNLNHDAMYWYRQDPGQGLRLIYYSQIVNDFQKGDIAEGYSVSREKKESFPLTVTSAQKNPTAFYLCASSTAGNTEAFFGQGTRLTVV.

The gene calls are TRBV6-6 and TRBJ2-7; no clear D. With 0 bases removed from V and 0 bases from J, the gap between germline ends came to 9 bases. This CDR3 is 15 amino acids long. Germline-derived CDR1 and CDR2 are MNHNY and SVGAGI (reference sequence). CDR3 residues: CASSYSMADSYEQYF. In DNA form, the CDR3 reads TGTGCCAGCAGTTACTCGATGGCCGACTCCTACGAGCAGTACTTC.

This clone was picked up a small number of times. The V gene is TRBV5-1, the J gene TRBJ2-7; 8 bases fit TRBD1. With V trimmed by 4 bases and J by 4 bases, 4 bases remained unmatched. In germline, CDR1 is SGHRS, CDR2 YFSETQ. CDR3 length: 13 residues. The CDR3 is CASSTRQGYEQYF. DNA for the CDR3: TGCGCCAGCAGCACCCGACAGGGGTACGAGCAGTACTTC.

This clone was recorded a few times. The V and J genes are TRBV7-9 and TRBJ1-4, with 9 nucleotides matching TRBD1. J lost 5 bases, V lost 5 bases, and 9 bases had no gene match. CDR3 length: 16 residues. CDR1 and CDR2 from the germline V gene are SEHNR and FQNEAQ (reference sequence). The CDR3 sequence: CASSHRSTGGNEKLFF. The CDR3 nucleotides are TGTGCCAGCAGCCATCGATCGACAGGGGGGAATGAAAAACTGTTTTTT. The full variable domain, completed using reference TRBV7-9 and TRBJ1-4, is DTGVSQNPRHKITKRGQNVTFRCDPISEHNRLYWYRQTLGQGPEFLTYFQNEAQLEKSRLLSDRFSAERPKGSFSTLEIQRTEQGDSAMYLCASSHRSTGGNEKLFFGSGTQLSVL.

This clone was found a few times. The V call is TRBV5-4, the J call TRBJ1-1; D not certain. Trimming left V 7 bases short and J 4 bases short, with 11 bases between. Germline CDR1 and CDR2: SGHNT and YYREEE (reference sequence). The CDR3 consists of 12 residues. In nucleotides, the CDR3 is TGTGCCAGCCGGACGGCCGGCACTGAAGCTTTCTTT. Its protein product is CASRTAGTEAFF.

This clone was counted between two and nine times. The V call is TRBV29-1, the J call TRBJ2-7, with 7 positions matching TRBD2. With 2 bases clipped from V and 3 bases from J, the junction kept 7 bases outside the gene matches. This CDR3 region has 14 residues. Germline V gene sequence: CDR1 SQVTM, CDR2 ANQGSEA. CDR3 protein: CSVERLAEYYEQYF. CDR3 DNA: TGCAGCGTTGAACGGCTAGCGGAGTACTACGAGCAGTACTTC.

This clone has only a few counts. V gene TRBV29-1 combines with J gene TRBJ2-1; tentatively, D is TRBD1 (6 bases). Germline values: CDR1 SQVTM, CDR2 ANQGSEA. The V and J ends lost 4 bases and 8 bases respectively, with 15 bases between them. The CDR3 runs to 13 residues. CDR3 coding DNA: TGCAGCGTTGGGGAAACAGGGTTGGATGAGCAGTTCTTC. Its translation: CSVGETGLDEQFF.

The CDR3 reads CASSTDSSGNTIYF. The CDR3 DNA sequence: TGTGCCAGCAGCACCGACAGCTCTGGAAACACCATATATTTT. The V gene is TRBV28, the J gene TRBJ1-3; D might be TRBD1 (5 bases). Trimming stripped 6 bases from V and 0 bases from J, with 9 bases between. Germline V gives CDR1 MDHEN, CDR2 SYDVKM. The CDR3 has 14 amino acids. Full variable domain (outside the CDR3, taken from reference TRBV28 and TRBJ1-3): DVKVTQSSRYLVKRTGEKVFLECVQDMDHENMFWYRQDPGLGLRLIYFSYDVKMKEKGDIPEGYSVSREKKERFSLILESASTNQTSMYLCASSTDSSGNTIYFGEGSWLTVV.

Notes on this clone: At the DNA level, this CDR3 is encoded by other sequences in the same sample as well. This chain joins TRBV20-1 and TRBJ1-1; D is ambiguous. V was pared by 0 bases and J by 5 bases, with 4 bases between. This CDR3 is built from 11 residues. Germline V gives CDR1 DFQATT, CDR2 SNEGSKA (reference sequence). As DNA, the CDR3 is TGCAGTGCTAGAGATGGGACTGAAGCTTTCTTT. Its protein is CSARDGTEAFF.

The genes are TRBV4-1 and TRBJ1-2, with 9 bases aligning to TRBD1. V shed 5 bases, J shed 8 bases, and the junction held 6 bases outside the gene matches. Germline V gene sequence: CDR1 MGHRA, CDR2 YSYEKL. This CDR3 spans 13 amino acids. This CDR3 is CASSFRTGEGYTF. CDR3 nucleotide sequence: TGCGCCAGCAGCTTTCGGACAGGGGAGGGCTACACCTTC.

V gene TRBV27 combines with J gene TRBJ2-5; D remains ambiguous. V shed 7 bases and J shed 0 bases, with 3 bases lying between them. The CDR3 extends over 11 amino acids. The germline CDR1 and CDR2 sequences are MNHEY and SMNVEV (reference sequence). CDR3 protein: CASTDQETQYF. DNA of the CDR3: TGTGCCAGCACCGACCAAGAGACCCAGTACTTC.

The genes are TRBV28 and TRBJ1-5, with a possible D match to TRBD1 (6 bases). The CDR3 is made up of 15 amino acids. CDR1 is MDHEN, CDR2 SYDVKM, per germline. Trimming stripped 7 bases from V and 2 bases from J, with 15 bases between. The chain's CDR3 is CASTLQGMGNQPQHF. In DNA form, the CDR3 reads TGTGCCAGCACCCTTCAGGGGATGGGCAATCAGCCCCAGCATTTT. Full variable domain (missing parts from reference TRBV28 and TRBJ1-5): DVKVTQSSRYLVKRTGEKVFLECVQDMDHENMFWYRQDPGLGLRLIYFSYDVKMKEKGDIPEGYSVSREKKERFSLILESASTNQTSMYLCASTLQGMGNQPQHFGDGTRLSIL.

As concerns this clone: A much larger clonotype is one base distant, so this may be a read error. Other DNA sequences in this sample translate to the same CDR3. The chain employs TRBV27 and TRBJ2-1; D gene unclear. Per germline, CDR1 MNHEY and CDR2 SMNVEV (reference sequence). Trimming left V 3 bases short and J 3 bases short, with 0 bases between. CDR3 length equals 11 residues. The CDR3 spells CASSFYNEQFF. The CDR3 nucleotides are TGTGCCAGCAGTTTCTACAATGAGCAGTTCTTC.